This T cell receptor beta chain was found in a study of T cells in Graves' hyperthyroidism and ophthalmopathy. This clonotype was seen ten or more times. TCR beta CDR3 regions were amplified from RNA. The TCR CDR3 was amplified in a first-round RT-PCR using the HTBI primer set. TCRdb reanalysed the multiplex PCR reads using MiXCR and keeps one entry per CDR3 protein. The table lists some 500,000 distinct CDR3 sequences, roughly a sixth of them singletons. V was clipped by 3 bases and J by 1 base; unmatched bases: 6. The CDR3 is made up of 16 amino acids. The V gene's germline CDR1 is SGHRS and CDR2 YFSETQ.

V gene TRBV5-1 combines with J gene TRBJ2-1, with 8 bases fitting TRBD2. What was sequenced was blood. The receptor comes from a woman aged 25 to 39 with Graves' ophthalmopathy. The DNA for the CDR3 is TGCGCCAGCAGCTCCCTTAGCGGGACTTCCTACAATGAGCAGTTCTTC. It yields the protein CASSSLSGTSYNEQFF.